Each of the 19 T cell receptor beta chains below was sequenced from the same sample in a study of T cell clonality in common variable immunodeficiency. Overall study results and limits: Reportedly, TCR beta sequences from common variable immunodeficiency showed fewer deletions and N-nucleotide insertions.

The antigens these receptors bind are not known. Assay used: immunoSEQ multiplex PCR; TCRdb lists only in-frame clones, some missing. The sample was found to contain about 28,000 clones, and every one recurs. Sequencing used peripheral blood mononuclear cells. The receptor source for this set is a human donor with common variable immunodeficiency.

This clone was detected a few times. Sequencing ends 3 residues short of the CDR3 end; the germline J gene provides the rest. The rearrangement joins TRBV7-2 to TRBJ1-2; D call uncertain. CDR1 is SGHTA and CDR2 is FQGNSA in the germline V gene. Trimming pared 1 base from V and 2 bases from J, leaving 8 bases between. The CDR3 is 14 amino acids. The part of the CDR3 DNA that was read is TGTGCCAGCAGCTTAGGGTCGGTGAACTATGGC. This encodes CASSLGSVNYG. The entire CDR3 protein reads CASSLGSVNYGYTF.

About this clone: The CDR3 end lies 3 residues beyond the end of the read and is filled in from the germline J gene. The chain combines TRBV19 with TRBJ2-7, with D tentatively TRBD1 (5 bases). V was shortened by 4 bases and J by 2 bases, with 9 bases between the two germline ends. Germline V CDR1 and CDR2: LNHDA, SQIVND (reference sequence). The CDR3 has 13 amino acids. The sequenced part of the CDR3 DNA is TGTGCCAGTAGTAACAGGTTTACCTACGAG. Amino acids: CASSNRFTYE. The whole CDR3 protein reads CASSNRFTYEQYF.

In regard to this clone: The DNA ends 3 residues before the CDR3 does, and the rest of the CDR3 is filled in from the germline J gene. V and J are TRBV7-2 and TRBJ2-5; possible D gene TRBD2, 6 bases. The CDR3 consists of 14 residues. CDR1 SGHTA and CDR2 FQGNSA come from the germline V gene. Trimming took off 5 bases at V and 2 bases at J, with 12 bases between the two ends. CDR3 DNA (partial): TGTGCCAGCAGCCTCTTTAGCGGACAAGAGACC. Protein product: CASSLFSGQET. The full CDR3 protein is CASSLFSGQETQYF.

In its sample, this clone was seen a few times. The CDR3 end lies 3 residues beyond the end of the read and is filled in from the germline J gene. This chain joins TRBV5-1 and TRBJ1-2; 7 positions agree with TRBD1. After removal of 4 bases from V and 4 bases from J, the junction contained 10 bases not matched to a gene. The CDR3 is 15 residues long. Germline CDR1 is SGHRS and CDR2 is YFSETQ. The CDR3 region is CASSPGQAASYGYTF. Incomplete CDR3 DNA: TGCGCCAGCAGCCCTGGACAGGCCGCTAGCTATGGC. Using reference TRBV5-1 and TRBJ1-2 for the parts outside the CDR3, the full variable domain is KAGVTQTPRYLIKTRGQQVTLSCSPISGHRSVSWYQQTPGQGLQFLFEYFSETQRNKGNFPGRFSGRQFSNSRSEMNVSTLELGDSALYLCASSPGQAASYGYTFGSGTRLTVV.

This clone has more than one count but fewer than ten. The missing CDR3 end, 3 residues past where the read stops, is filled in from the germline J gene. This rearrangement joins TRBV20-1 to TRBJ2-7, with 7 positions matching TRBD2. J lost 4 bases, V lost 4 bases, and 10 bases had no gene match. Germline V lookup: CDR1 DFQATT, CDR2 SNEGSKA (reference sequence). The CDR3 is made up of 14 amino acids. CDR3 amino acids: CSATRRGRLYEQYF. Partial CDR3 DNA: TGCAGTGCTACGAGGCGCGGGAGATTATACGAG.

This clone has at least ten counts. From the germline J gene comes the end of the CDR3, since the read stops 3 residues before it. V gene TRBV7-8 combines with J gene TRBJ2-1; 7 bases are shared with TRBD1. The CDR3 spans 15 residues. The J segment lost 3 bases and the V segment lost 1 base, leaving 3 bases of the junction unmatched. Germline V lookup: CDR1 SGHVS, CDR2 FQNEAQ. Here the CDR3 reads CASSLVGTDYNEQFF. The covered CDR3 bases are TGTGCCAGCAGCTTAGTGGGGACAGACTACAATGAG.

As to this clone: The observed sequence ends 3 residues before the CDR3 terminus, with the missing tail filled in from the germline J gene. V usage is TRBV7-9 and J usage is TRBJ2-7; D possibly corresponds to TRBD1 (6 bases). This CDR3 is 14 amino acids long. Germline-derived CDR1 and CDR2 are SEHNR and FQNEAQ (reference sequence). V was trimmed by 2 bases and J by 3 bases, leaving 11 bases between them. The sequenced part of the CDR3 DNA is TGTGCCAGCAGCTTAAAAACAGGGAACTACGAG. This encodes CASSLKTGNYE. In full, the CDR3 is CASSLKTGNYEQYF.

As to this clone: Coverage ceases 3 residues before the CDR3 finishes, and the germline J gene fills in the end. V gene TRBV7-8 combines with J gene TRBJ2-3; possible D gene TRBD1, 5 bases. The CDR3 consists of 15 residues. Per the germline V gene, CDR1 is SGHVS and CDR2 is FQNEAQ. Trimming removed 1 base from V and 4 bases from J, with 12 bases in between. The CDR3 loop is CASSLGGALADTQYF. CDR3 bases read: TGTGCCAGCAGCTTAGGTGGGGCCCTGGCAGATACG.

This clone has ten or more counts. At one boundary the junction diverges from the germline segment, which might be a read error. The CDR3 extends 3 residues past the end of the read, so its final part is completed from the germline J gene. The chain uses TRBV2 and TRBJ1-3, with 7 bases identical to TRBD1. Germline V CDR1 and CDR2: SNHLY, FYNNEI. CDR3 length: 12 residues. CDR3 residues: CASGDRAYTIYF. Partial CDR3 DNA: TGTGCCAGCGGTGACAGGGCTTACACC. The full variable domain, completed using reference TRBV2 and TRBJ1-3, is EPEVTQTPSHQVTQMGQEVILRCVPISNHLYFYWYRQILGQKVEFLVSFYNNEISEKSEIFDDQFSVERPDGSNFTLKIRSTKLEDSAMYFCASGDRAYTIYFGEGSWLTVV.

This clone occurred a few times. The observed sequence ends 3 residues before the CDR3 terminus, with the missing tail filled in from the germline J gene. The V gene is TRBV7-8, the J gene TRBJ2-7; 10 positions agree with TRBD1. CDR3 size: 17 residues. Germline assignment: CDR1 SGHVS and CDR2 FQNEAQ. V lost 5 bases, J lost 2 bases, and 12 bases stayed unmatched. The sequenced CDR3 bases are TGTGCCAGCAGCCCTGGCTTCGGGACAGGGGTCCCCTACGAG. Its protein product is CASSPGFGTGVPYE. The whole CDR3 is CASSPGFGTGVPYEQYF.

This clone was found a few times. The DNA ends 3 residues before the CDR3 does, and the rest of the CDR3 is filled in from the germline J gene. The rearrangement uses TRBV5-1 and TRBJ2-7; D gene uncertain. The germline V and J ends were trimmed by 4 bases and 5 bases, with 19 bases remaining between them. The CDR3 runs to 15 residues. The germline gives CDR1 SGHRS, CDR2 YFSETQ. The sequenced CDR3 bases are TGCGCCAGCAGCCCCGGGTCAACGGGTTGGGACGAG. Its protein is CASSPGSTGWDE. The whole CDR3 protein reads CASSPGSTGWDEQYF.

There are many counts of this clone. The CDR3 goes on 3 residues after the read ends, and that part is filled in from the germline J gene. The J gene is TRBJ2-7, the V gene TRBV7-2, with 12 bases fitting TRBD2. CDR3 size: 14 residues. After removal of 5 bases from V and 4 bases from J, the junction contained 3 bases not matched to a gene. The germline CDR1 and CDR2 sequences are SGHTA and FQGNSA. The sequenced part of the CDR3 DNA is TGTGCCAGCAGCCCGGGACTAGCGGGTTACGAG. Amino acid sequence: CASSPGLAGYE. The whole CDR3 sequence is CASSPGLAGYEQYF.

This clone has a count of ten or more. The read halts 3 residues ahead of the CDR3 end, with the missing end drawn from the germline J gene. The rearrangement joins TRBV14 to TRBJ2-3; D gene unclear. V was clipped by 1 base and J by 5 bases, with 7 bases between them. The CDR3 loop spans 13 amino acids. CDR1 is SGHDN and CDR2 is FVKESK in the germline V gene. The DNA read from the CDR3 is TGTGCCAGCAGCCAAGCCCTAATAGATACG. This encodes CASSQALIDT. The whole CDR3 is CASSQALIDTQYF.

With respect to this clone: The junction differs from germline at one of its ends, possibly a read error. The missing CDR3 end, 3 residues past where the read stops, is filled in from the germline J gene. This chain uses TRBV7-2 with TRBJ2-4, with 8 nucleotides matching TRBD1. The CDR3 has 14 residues. Germline CDR1 reads SGHTA; CDR2 reads FQGNSA. The CDR3: CASSPGDRSHIQYF. The sequenced part of the CDR3 DNA is TGTGCTAGCAGCCCAGGGGACAGGTCGCACATT.

This clone has ten or more counts. The read ends 3 residues shy of where the CDR3 ends; the end is completed using the germline J gene. The chain links TRBV7-2 to TRBJ1-1; D possibly corresponds to TRBD1 (6 bases). There are 14 residues in the CDR3. Trimming stripped 3 bases from V and 4 bases from J, with 12 bases between. Looked up from germline, CDR1 is SGHTA and CDR2 is FQGNSA. This chain's CDR3 is CASSFRGVGTEAFF. CDR3 bases read: TGTGCCAGCAGCTTCAGGGGAGTGGGCACTGAA.

There are a few counts of this clone. The DNA ends 3 residues before the CDR3 does, and the rest of the CDR3 is filled in from the germline J gene. The chain recombines TRBV7-9 with TRBJ2-1; TRBD2 is a possible D gene (7 bases). Germline-derived CDR1 and CDR2 are SEHNR and FQNEAQ (reference sequence). V lost 5 bases and J lost 7, with 18 bases in between. This CDR3 spans 15 amino acids. The sequenced part of the CDR3 DNA is TGTGCCAGCAGCCCGAGGGGGGGGGCCATAAATGAG. Translated: CASSPRGGAINE. The entire CDR3 protein reads CASSPRGGAINEQFF.

This clone was observed at least ten times. The CDR3 reads CSAHRQAVDGYTF. CDR3 DNA, as far as it was read: TGCAGTGCCCACAGACAGGCCGTGGATGGC. The chain carries TRBV20-1 and TRBJ1-2; D may be TRBD1 (6 bases). The CDR3 extends 3 residues past the end of the read, so its final part is completed from the germline J gene. There are 13 residues in the CDR3. The V and J ends lost 6 bases and 6 bases respectively, with 17 bases between them. Germline V gives CDR1 DFQATT, CDR2 SNEGSKA (reference sequence).

This clone has a count of ten or more. Read coverage stops 3 residues before the CDR3 terminus; the germline J gene supplies the remainder. This rearrangement joins TRBV6-2 or TRBV6-3 to TRBJ2-1; 8 bases align to TRBD2. The CDR3 spans 14 residues. Per germline, CDR1 MNHEY and CDR2 SVGEGT. J was trimmed by 8 bases and V by 1 base; bases with no gene match: 4. The CDR3 loop is CASSYWPGGDEQFF. CDR3 DNA, as far as it was read: TGTGCCAGCAGTTACTGGCCGGGGGGGGATGAG.

Only a few counts were recorded for this clone. The read finishes 3 residues shy of the CDR3 end, and the germline J gene is used to complete it. The chain is built from TRBV20-1 and TRBJ2-5, with 9 bases fitting TRBD2. CDR3 length equals 15 residues. Trimming removed 2 bases from V and 7 bases from J; junction bases left unmatched: 11. The germline V gene encodes CDR1 DFQATT and CDR2 SNEGSKA (reference sequence). Partial CDR3 DNA: TGCAGTGCTAGAACACTAGCGGGCGGAAGCGGGACC. This gives the protein CSARTLAGGSGT. The whole CDR3 sequence reads CSARTLAGGSGTQYF.